Below are 15 T cell receptor beta chains sequenced from a single sample in a study of blood T cell repertoires in COVID-19. Using immunoSEQ multiplex PCR, the repertoire was profiled, and TCRdb retains in-frame clones only, with some absent. The sample carries about 69,000 clones, roughly 80% recorded once. The specimen sequenced was peripheral blood. These receptors were collected from a man aged 60-69 years with acute or convalescent COVID-19.

This clone was counted once. The chain employs TRBV19 and TRBJ1-1; D is possibly TRBD1 (5 bases). The CDR3 contains 15 residues. V was shortened by 5 bases and J by 0 bases, with 13 bases between the two germline ends. The germline V gene encodes CDR1 LNHDA and CDR2 SQIVND (reference sequence). CDR3 sequence (DNA): TGTGCCAGTAGTGTCGCGGGACGGCTGAACACTGAAGCTTTCTTT. As protein: CASSVAGRLNTEAFF.

The rearrangement uses TRBV19 and TRBJ2-2, with TRBD1 identical over 12 bases. After removal of 7 bases from V and 8 bases from J, the junction contained 11 bases not matched to a gene. CDR1 and CDR2 (germline): LNHDA, SQIVND (reference sequence). This CDR3 is built from 16 residues. The CDR3 DNA follows: TGTGCCAGTACCTCGATGCCGGGACAGGGGGCGGGGGAGCTGTTTTTT. It encodes CASTSMPGQGAGELFF.

V usage is TRBV13 and J usage is TRBJ1-6; possible D gene TRBD1, 6 bases. The CDR3 extends over 15 amino acids. CDR1 PRHDT and CDR2 FYEKMQ come from the germline V gene (reference sequence). Trimming took 4 bases from V and 7 from J, leaving 14 bases between them. The CDR3 spells CASSSVQGGNSPLHF. The DNA for the CDR3 is TGTGCCAGCAGCTCGGTACAGGGTGGGAATTCACCCCTCCACTTT.

The rearrangement uses TRBV11-3 and TRBJ1-2, with D tentatively TRBD1 (6 bases). The CDR3 spans 13 residues. CDR1 is SGHNT, CDR2 YENEEA, per germline. Between the trimmed V and J ends, which lost 5 bases and 8 bases, there was a span of 15 bases. In nucleotides, the CDR3 is TGTGCCAGCAGCCCCCCCGGGGGGCTCGGCTACACCTTC. Translated, it gives CASSPPGGLGYTF.

The chain links TRBV7-2 to TRBJ2-5; 11 bases align to TRBD1. The CDR3 has 15 amino acids. V shed 6 bases and J 5 bases; nucleotides not matched to a gene: 8. The V gene's germline CDR1 is SGHTA and CDR2 FQGNSA. The CDR3: CASSSGQGVLETQYF. The CDR3 DNA sequence: TGTGCCAGCAGTTCGGGACAGGGGGTGTTGGAGACCCAGTACTTC.

The V and J genes are TRBV5-5 and TRBJ2-7, with D possibly TRBD2 on 7 matching bases. The CDR3 spans 19 residues. Germline V lookup: CDR1 SGHKS, CDR2 YYEKEE (reference sequence). V lost 0 bases to trimming and J lost 1 base, with 23 bases between them. The CDR3 DNA follows: TGTGCCAGCAGCTTGGTTGCCGGACGGGTTAGGGGGGGATCCTACGAGCAGTACTTC. Translated: CASSLVAGRVRGGSYEQYF.

This chain joins TRBV15 and TRBJ2-7; D may be TRBD2 (5 bases). Between the trimmed V and J ends, which lost 5 bases and 6 bases, there was a span of 20 bases. The CDR3 sequence is 15 residues long. Germline CDR1 reads LNHNV; CDR2 reads YYDKDF (reference sequence). This CDR3 reads CATSYGGRRRGEQYF. In DNA, the CDR3 is TGTGCCACCAGCTACGGAGGACGCCGCCGGGGCGAGCAGTACTTC.

The genes are TRBV7-8 and TRBJ2-1, with TRBD1 identical over 10 bases. This CDR3 is 13 amino acids long. Unmatched junction bases numbered 3, after V lost 4 bases and J lost 9 bases. CDR1 is SGHVS, CDR2 FQNEAQ, per germline. The CDR3 nucleotides are TGTGCCAGCAGCTACGGACAGGGGGGTGAGCAGTTCTTC. This codes for CASSYGQGGEQFF.

This clone was found once. The genes are TRBV11-2 and TRBJ2-7; maybe TRBD2 (6 bases). The CDR3 is 13 amino acids. V was cut by 2 bases and J by 3 bases, with 8 bases left in between. CDR1 and CDR2 (germline): SGHAT, FQNNGV. The CDR3 reads CASSLQTSYEQYF. For the CDR3, the DNA is TGTGCCAGCAGCTTACAGACTAGCTACGAGCAGTACTTC.

The V gene is TRBV7-2, the J gene TRBJ1-2; perhaps TRBD1 as D (5 bases). Trimming removed 5 bases at V and 4 bases at J, with 8 bases between. There are 12 residues in the CDR3. Germline V lookup: CDR1 SGHTA, CDR2 FQGNSA. In nucleotides, the CDR3 is TGTGCCAGCAGCGCAGGGCTCTATGGCTACACCTTC. It yields the protein CASSAGLYGYTF.

The J gene is TRBJ1-2, the V gene TRBV27; TRBD1 agrees at 9 bases. CDR1 and CDR2 from the germline V gene are MNHEY and SMNVEV (reference sequence). This CDR3 contains 16 residues. After removal of 6 bases from V and 6 bases from J, the junction contained 14 bases not matched to a gene. The CDR3 sequence: CASRRTYNDRGDGYTF. The CDR3 DNA follows: TGTGCCAGCAGACGTACGTACAACGACAGGGGGGATGGCTACACCTTC.

This clone has only a few counts. The chain has TRBV12-3 or TRBV12-4 and TRBJ2-7, with a tentative D call TRBD1 (5 bases). Trimming removed 3 bases at V and 4 bases at J, with 10 bases between. The CDR3 has 13 amino acids. This chain's CDR3 is CASSFQGYYEQYF. For the CDR3, the DNA is TGTGCCAGCAGTTTTCAGGGATATTACGAGCAGTACTTC.

The chain employs TRBV6-5 and TRBJ2-7; maybe TRBD1 (6 bases). Per germline, CDR1 MNHEY and CDR2 SVGAGI. Trimming removed 11 bases from V and 1 base from J, with 21 bases in between. The CDR3 extends over 15 amino acids. CDR3 in DNA: TGTGCCGCCAGGGGATTGGGCGCCCCATCCTACGAGCAGTACTTC. Protein: CAARGLGAPSYEQYF.

Concerning this clone: The sample contains more than one DNA sequence encoding this CDR3. This chain uses TRBV7-2 with TRBJ2-1, with D perhaps matching TRBD1 (6 bases). The CDR3 totals 15 residues. V lost 1 base to trimming and J lost 1 base, with 8 bases between them. Germline V gene lookup returns CDR1 SGHTA and CDR2 FQGNSA. The CDR3 region is CASSLGTVSYNEQFF. CDR3 sequence (DNA): TGTGCCAGCAGCTTAGGGACAGTTTCCTACAATGAGCAGTTCTTC.

This clone was seen a single time. The chain is built from TRBV6-5 and TRBJ1-1, with a possible D match to TRBD1 (5 bases). Trimming took 4 bases from V and 1 from J, leaving 10 bases between them. This CDR3 is 14 amino acids long. Germline-derived CDR1 and CDR2 are MNHEY and SVGAGI. CDR3 bases: TGTGCCAGCAGTTTGCAGGGAAAGAACACTGAAGCTTTCTTT. Translated, it gives CASSLQGKNTEAFF.